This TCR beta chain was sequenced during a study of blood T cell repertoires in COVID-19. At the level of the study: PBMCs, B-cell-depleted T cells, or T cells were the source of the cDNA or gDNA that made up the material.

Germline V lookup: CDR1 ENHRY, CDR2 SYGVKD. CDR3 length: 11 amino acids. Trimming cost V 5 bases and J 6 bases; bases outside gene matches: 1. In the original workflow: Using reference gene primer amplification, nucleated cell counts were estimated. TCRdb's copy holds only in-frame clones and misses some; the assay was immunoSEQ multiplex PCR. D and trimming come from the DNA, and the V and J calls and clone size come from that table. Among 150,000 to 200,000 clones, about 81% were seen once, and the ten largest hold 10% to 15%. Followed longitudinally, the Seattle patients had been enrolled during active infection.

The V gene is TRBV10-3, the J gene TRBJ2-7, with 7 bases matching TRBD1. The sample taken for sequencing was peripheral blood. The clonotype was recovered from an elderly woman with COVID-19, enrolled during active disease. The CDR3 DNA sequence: TGTGCCATCAGTAGGACAGGCGAGCAGTACTTC. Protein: CAISRTGEQYF.